This TCR beta chain emerged from a study of blood T cell repertoires in COVID-19. The V end was cut by 4 bases, the J end by 7 bases, with 11 bases between. Germline values: CDR1 SGHRS, CDR2 YFSETQ. The CDR3 covers 12 residues. TCRdb keeps only in-frame clones here, not all; method: immunoSEQ multiplex PCR. Of over 200,000 clones in the sample, approximately 84% were seen once. This clone is a singleton in its sample. The TCR was taken from a man aged 35-49 years who had recovered from COVID-19. The genes are TRBV5-1 and TRBJ1-2; D uncertain. Sequencing used PBMCs or T cells enriched from blood (not recorded which). In nucleotides, the CDR3 is TGCGCCAGCAGCCCCGAACTCGGTGGCTACACCTTC. Translation gives CASSPELGGYTF. The whole variable domain, remainder taken from reference TRBV5-1 and TRBJ1-2, is KAGVTQTPRYLIKTRGQQVTLSCSPISGHRSVSWYQQTPGQGLQFLFEYFSETQRNKGNFPGRFSGRQFSNSRSEMNVSTLELGDSALYLCASSPELGGYTFGSGTRLTVV.